This paragraph reports one TCR beta chain. Its target is not known. The data stem from a study of TIL therapy for anti-PD-1-resistant metastatic lung cancer. Turning to the study itself: Most patients had lung adenocarcinoma; a handful of tumors were EGFR-mutant, two ALK-rearranged; half smoked currently or formerly.

Deletions cut 3 bases from V and 0 bases from J, with 12 bases between. Germline lookup yields CDR1 LNHDA and CDR2 SQIVND (reference sequence). This CDR3 contains 16 residues. Stated time point: pre-treatment sample, taken before nivolumab and TIL therapy. Enrollment ran from late 2017 to January 2020. Study conclusions and caveats: After infusion, TIL clonotypes partly replaced peripheral T cells and declined over months.

Sequencing used immunoSEQ v3. Survey-level samples got about 2 million read pairs; deep-level samples got about 4.5-6.5 million. TCRdb keeps only in-frame clones here, not all; method: immunoSEQ multiplex PCR. The table shows tens of thousands of clones, with 78% occurring only once. The sequences come from blood, collected at baseline. The source is a person aged 25-79 years with non-small cell lung cancer. The V gene is TRBV19, the J gene TRBJ1-3; D ambiguous. The CDR3 nucleotides are TGTGCCAGTAGTATTAACCTACGGACCTCTGGAAACACCATATATTTT. Its translation is CASSINLRTSGNTIYF.